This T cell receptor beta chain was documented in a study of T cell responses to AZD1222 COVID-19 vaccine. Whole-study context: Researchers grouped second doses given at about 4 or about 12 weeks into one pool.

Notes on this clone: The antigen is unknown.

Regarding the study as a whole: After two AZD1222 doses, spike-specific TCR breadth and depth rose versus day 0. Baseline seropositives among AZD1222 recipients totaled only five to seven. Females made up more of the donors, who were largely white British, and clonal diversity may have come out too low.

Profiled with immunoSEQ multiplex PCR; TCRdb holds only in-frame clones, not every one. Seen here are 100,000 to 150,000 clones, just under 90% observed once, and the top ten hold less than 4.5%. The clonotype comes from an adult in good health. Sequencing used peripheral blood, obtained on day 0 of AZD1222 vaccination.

CDR3 region: CASSPYTSPREGGHYEQYF. CDR3 DNA sequence: TGTGCCAGCTCACCTTATACCTCTCCCCGGGAGGGGGGACACTACGAGCAGTACTTC. The chain uses TRBV18 and TRBJ2-7; 8 bases are a match to TRBD2. The CDR3 loop spans 19 amino acids. CDR1 and CDR2 from the germline V gene are KGHSH and LQKENI. Trimming cost V 3 bases and J 3 bases; bases outside gene matches: 19.